The 8 T cell receptor beta chains below all came from one sample that was sequenced in a study of spatial heterogeneity in lung cancer. TCRdb reanalysed the 5' RACE reads using MiXCR and keeps one entry per CDR3 protein. The sample consists of roughly 4,800 distinct CDR3 sequences, around 18% of them appearing once. Time point reported: sample taken at primary tumor resection. No cell sorting; template was whole RNA from tumor, lung tissue or PBMC. Specimen: normal lung tissue next to the tumor, collected at surgery. The receptor set was obtained from a male donor with early-stage non-small cell lung cancer.

This clonotype was observed many times. Found in a library prepared for alpha chains, this beta chain is an off-target read, and its abundance has little meaning. The V call is TRBV7-2, the J call TRBJ1-5; D gene ambiguous. The germline V and J ends were trimmed by 6 bases and 0 bases, with 9 bases remaining between them. CDR1 and CDR2 (germline): SGHTA, FQGNSA. The CDR3 is 14 amino acids. CDR3 sequence: CASSLTHSNQPQHF. DNA for the CDR3: TGTGCCAGCAGTTTAACACATAGCAATCAGCCCCAGCATTTT.

Sample share makes this clonotype medium-sized. A library made for alpha chains picked up this beta chain off target, so its size means little. The chain is built from TRBV28 and TRBJ2-2; possibly TRBD1 for D (6 bases). CDR1 and CDR2 (germline): MDHEN, SYDVKM. The CDR3 sequence is 15 residues long. Between the trimmed V and J ends, which lost 8 bases and 7 bases, there was a span of 20 bases. The CDR3 here is CASGPLQGTGGELFF. Here the CDR3 DNA reads TGTGCCAGCGGACCATTACAGGGTACCGGCGGGGAGCTGTTTTTT. The variable domain in full, with the rest retrieved from reference TRBV28 and TRBJ2-2, is DVKVTQSSRYLVKRTGEKVFLECVQDMDHENMFWYRQDPGLGLRLIYFSYDVKMKEKGDIPEGYSVSREKKERFSLILESASTNQTSMYLCASGPLQGTGGELFFGEGSRLTVL.

By share, this clonotype ranks as medium-sized. This beta chain is an unintended read in a library built for alpha chains; its size means little. The chain links TRBV5-1 to TRBJ1-6; D is uncertain. Germline V gene lookup returns CDR1 SGHRS and CDR2 YFSETQ. Trimming cost V 4 bases and J 0 bases, with 17 bases left between them. The CDR3 spans 18 residues. CDR3 coding DNA: TGCGCCAGCAGCGGTACTACAGACTTCAGCTCCTATAATTCACCCCTCCACTTT. Its protein product is CASSGTTDFSSYNSPLHF.

Within the sample, this clonotype is medium-sized. A library made for alpha chains picked up this beta chain off target, so its size means little. The V call is TRBV28, the J call TRBJ2-6; D is ambiguous. V was shortened by 1 base and J by 0 bases, with 4 bases between the two germline ends. This CDR3 is built from 15 residues. Germline V gene lookup returns CDR1 MDHEN and CDR2 SYDVKM. Here the CDR3 DNA reads TGTGCCAGCAGTTTATTTACCTCTGGGGCCAACGTCCTGACTTTC. This codes for CASSLFTSGANVLTF. Looking up the rest from reference TRBV28 and TRBJ2-6 gives the full variable domain: DVKVTQSSRYLVKRTGEKVFLECVQDMDHENMFWYRQDPGLGLRLIYFSYDVKMKEKGDIPEGYSVSREKKERFSLILESASTNQTSMYLCASSLFTSGANVLTFGAGSRLTVL.

By its share, this clonotype is medium-sized. The size of this beta chain means little, since it is a stray read in a library made for alpha chains. The V call is TRBV29-1, the J call TRBJ2-5; 7 positions match TRBD1. Germline V gene data show CDR1 as SQVTM and CDR2 as ANQGSEA. CDR3 length: 14 residues. V trimming: 6 bases; J trimming: 2 bases; junction bases outside the gene matches: 9. CDR3 nucleotides: TGCAGCGTCCGACCACAGGGGAAACAAGAGACCCAGTACTTC. Translating gives CSVRPQGKQETQYF.

This clonotype is medium-sized within its sample. This beta chain turned up in a library designed for alpha chains; as an off-target read, its abundance says little. The chain combines TRBV20-1 with TRBJ2-1; 8 bases fit TRBD1. The CDR3 has 13 amino acids. Germline lookup yields CDR1 DFQATT and CDR2 SNEGSKA (reference sequence). With V trimmed by 3 bases and J by 9 bases, 7 bases remained unmatched. CDR3 sequence: CSARGQEMGEQFF. In nucleotides, the CDR3 is TGCAGTGCTAGGGGACAGGAAATGGGTGAGCAGTTCTTC.

Concerning this clonotype: The library was prepared for alpha chains; this beta chain is a stray read, so its frequency means little. The rearrangement uses TRBV29-1 and TRBJ1-1; 7 bases agree with TRBD1. V lost 7 bases to trimming and J lost 0 bases; unmatched junction nucleotides: 5. CDR3 length equals 13 residues. Germline CDR1 and CDR2: SQVTM and ANQGSEA. The CDR3 DNA reads as TGCAGCGCACCGGGACAGATGAACACTGAAGCTTTCTTT. Translated, it gives CSAPGQMNTEAFF.

This clonotype was seen ten or more times. Since the library was made to target alpha chains, this beta chain is a stray read and its abundance is not meaningful. The rearrangement links TRBV20-1 to TRBJ2-1; D is uncertain. The CDR3 is 11 residues long. The germline gives CDR1 DFQATT, CDR2 SNEGSKA (reference sequence). Trimming removed 6 bases at V and 5 bases at J, with 8 bases between. Here the CDR3 reads CSAGRDNEQFF. The CDR3 DNA is TGCAGTGCCGGACGGGACAATGAGCAGTTCTTC.